This T cell receptor (beta chain) was sequenced for a study of T-cell memory formation after mild COVID-19 (dated by TCRdb to about 2021). Regarding the study in general: TCR sequence clusters from the two donors were largely donor specific. In a couple of donors, T-cell clones that expanded and contracted after mild COVID-19 were followed by sequencing TCRalpha and TCRbeta repertoires longitudinally. Two young, previously healthy adult volunteers, one female and one male, were included in the cohort. Points the paper makes about the study in general: Some responding clones were detected in pre-infection memory, which suggested that pre-existing cross-reactive memory T cells had joined the SARS-CoV-2 response. Contracting CD4+ clones were found mainly in CM and EM memory subsets, while CD8+ clones were enriched in EMRA. Only a couple of mild cases were covered by the study, and larger cohorts that include severe cases with pre-infection samples were considered necessary. Balanced CD4/CD8 phenotypes were observed for clones contracting from day 15 to 85, whereas a bias towards CD4+ was observed for a second wave of clones expanding from day 15 to 37. Whether the second-wave clones peaking on day 37 were SARS-CoV-2 specific was not confirmed.

This clonotype was recorded once. It lacks a known antigen. Nothing much larger sits one base from this clone, and base qualities are not available. The data were produced on an Illumina NovaSeq 6000. cDNA libraries for TCRalpha and TCRbeta were prepared by 5'RACE using constant-segment primers, with sample barcodes and unique molecular identifiers added. Trizol reagent was used to extract RNA from every sample. Library amplification was performed in two PCR steps, and a second sample barcode and Illumina TruSeq adapters were introduced in the second step. Sequencing of libraries was performed on an Illumina NovaSeq with 2 x 150 bp paired-end reads. The paper's data handling went like this. The reads were demultiplexed and collapsed into UMI-guided consensus sequences using migec v1.2.7. Using mixcr v2.1.11, UMI consensuses were aligned to TRA and TRB V and J templates and then assembled into clonotypes. Clonotypes were classified as expanded or contracted when called significant by both edgeR and NoisET, with noise models trained on biological replicates. For edgeR calls, the cutoffs were a false discovery rate-adjusted p below 0.01 and a log2 fold-change threshold of 1. As an exploratory analysis of dynamics, max-normalized trajectories of the 1000 most abundant clonotypes were examined with PCA combined with hierarchical clustering. Each responding clone was given a CD4 or CD8 phenotype based on the CD4+ and CD8+ repertoires, which had been sequenced separately. TCRdb trimmed public reads at Q25 via fastp, called clones via MiXCR and kept in-frame beta chains. Entries that share a CDR3 protein sequence are merged under the most common genes and DNA. TCRdb's processing, not the authors', yielded these V and J calls. The table for this sample lists 550,000 to 600,000 distinct CDR3 sequences; roughly 21% of them were counted only once. The ten largest clones represent around 8.4% of the sample.

PBMCs were isolated by Ficoll-Paque density gradient centrifugation. V and J lose 6 bases and 1 base, and a span of 22 bases separates them. CDR1 and CDR2 are read off the germline V gene as KGHSH and LQKENI. Counted from cysteine to phenylalanine, this CDR3 has 17 amino acids. The only DNA kept is the CDR3, 51 bases in frame from the first base. The sample was PBMCs or a T cell subset sorted from them (not recorded which). This clonotype originated in an adult woman who had mild COVID-19 (a few samples of this study predate the infection). The sample titles of this study are shuffled in the database, so cell type and time point are left out; the donor was told from shared clones. The chain uses TRBV18 and TRBJ2-7; TRBD1 might be the D gene, on 5 matching bases. The CDR3 protein sequence reads: CASSKGIGQGLSYEQYF. The bases are TGTGCCAGCTCGAAGGGGATTGGTCAGGGCCTTTCCTACGAGCAGTACTTC.